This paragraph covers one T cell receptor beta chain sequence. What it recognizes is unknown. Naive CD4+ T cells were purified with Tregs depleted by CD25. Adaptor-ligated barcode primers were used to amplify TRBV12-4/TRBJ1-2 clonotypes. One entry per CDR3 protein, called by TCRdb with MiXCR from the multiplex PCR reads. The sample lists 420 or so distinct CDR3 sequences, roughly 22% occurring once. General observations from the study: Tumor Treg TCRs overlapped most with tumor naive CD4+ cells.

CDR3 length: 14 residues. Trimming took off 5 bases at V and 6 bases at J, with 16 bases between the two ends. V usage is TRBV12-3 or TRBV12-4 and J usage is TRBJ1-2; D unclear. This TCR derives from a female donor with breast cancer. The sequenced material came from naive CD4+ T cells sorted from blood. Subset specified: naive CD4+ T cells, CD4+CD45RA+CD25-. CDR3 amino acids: CASSPQAGFHGYTF. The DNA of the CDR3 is TGTGCCAGCAGTCCCCAGGCCGGCTTCCATGGCTACACCTTC.